Each of the 10 T cell receptor beta chains below was sequenced from the same sample in a study of response to subunit inactivated influenza vaccine. TCRdb reprocessed the RT-PCR reads with MiXCR, giving one entry per CDR3 protein. This sample carries about 170,000 distinct CDR3 sequences, 9.5% to 12% of them seen once, and the ten largest clones take approximately 39%. Sequencing used CD8+ T cells sorted from PBMCs, obtained around 25 months after vaccination. These receptors all stem from a man between 50 and 69 years old who received an inactivated influenza vaccine.

This clonotype counts as medium-sized. The chain couples TRBV29-1 to TRBJ1-2, with D possibly TRBD1 on 5 matching bases. The V gene's germline CDR1 is SQVTM and CDR2 ANQGSEA. The CDR3 contains 15 residues. V lost 0 bases and J lost 3, with 14 bases in between. The DNA for the CDR3 is TGCAGCGTTGAAGATGGCAGCCGGGGGGACTATGGCTACACCTTC. This encodes CSVEDGSRGDYGYTF. Looking up the rest from reference TRBV29-1 and TRBJ1-2 gives the full variable domain: SAVISQKPSRDICQRGTSLTIQCQVDSQVTMMFWYRQQPGQSLTLIATANQGSEATYESGFVIDKFPISRPNLTFSTLTVSNMSPEDSSIYLCSVEDGSRGDYGYTFGSGTRLTVV.

This clonotype was counted ten times or more. The V call is TRBV25-1, the J call TRBJ2-2; perhaps TRBD1 as D (5 bases). Per the germline V gene, CDR1 is MGHDK and CDR2 is SYGVNS. The CDR3 spans 16 residues. V was pared by 1 base and J by 5 bases, with 14 bases between. CDR3 amino acids: CASSESGWAGTGELFF. For the CDR3, the DNA is TGTGCCAGCAGTGAATCGGGTTGGGCAGGGACCGGGGAGCTGTTTTTT.

This clonotype occurred a few times. The V call is TRBV9, the J call TRBJ2-1; 10 bases are a match to TRBD2. V lost 3 bases and J lost 9; bases outside the gene matches: 6. This CDR3 contains 14 residues. Germline V gene lookup returns CDR1 SGDLS and CDR2 YYNGEE. The CDR3 DNA reads as TGTGCCAGCAGCGAAGCGGGAGGGCCTGCTGAGCAGTTCTTC. It codes for CASSEAGGPAEQFF.

About this clonotype itself: This may arise from a read error, as a much more abundant clone is one base away. This chain uses TRBV27 with TRBJ2-3, with D uncertain. CDR1 is MNHEY and CDR2 is SMNVEV in the germline V gene (reference sequence). The CDR3 has 16 residues. The CDR3: CATSFVAARSTDTQYF. CDR3 nucleotides: TGTGCCACCAGTTTTGTTGCGGCCCGGAGTACAGATACGCAGTATTTT.

CDR3 protein: CASSLSGRGSGELFF. The DNA of the CDR3 is TGTGCCAGCAGCTTGAGCGGGAGGGGATCCGGGGAGCTGTTTTTT. V and J are TRBV7-8 and TRBJ2-2; 10 positions agree with TRBD2. Germline loops: CDR1 SGHVS, CDR2 FQNEAQ. The trim removed 3 bases at V and 6 bases at J, leaving 4 bases unmatched. The CDR3 extends over 15 amino acids.

The rearrangement joins TRBV7-7 to TRBJ2-1, with 9 bases that match TRBD2. Trimming removed 1 base from V and 7 bases from J; junction bases left unmatched: 5. Germline-derived CDR1 and CDR2 are SSHAT and FNYEAQ (reference sequence). The CDR3 contains 15 residues. The CDR3 loop is CASSLGREGGNEQFF. The CDR3 bases are TGTGCCAGCAGCTTAGGGCGGGAGGGAGGTAATGAGCAGTTCTTC. Together with reference TRBV7-7 and TRBJ2-1, the CDR3 gives the full variable domain: GAGVSQSPRYKVTKRGQDVTLRCDPISSHATLYWYQQALGQGPEFLTYFNYEAQPDKSGLPSDRFSAERPEGSISTLTIQRTEQRDSAMYRCASSLGREGGNEQFFGPGTRLTVL.

The chain uses TRBV6-5 and TRBJ2-1; D is perhaps TRBD2 (6 bases). There are 16 residues in the CDR3. V lost 0 bases, J lost 4 bases, and 13 bases lay in between. Per germline, CDR1 MNHEY and CDR2 SVGAGI. The CDR3 DNA reads TGTGCCAGCAGTTACTCGTCCCTAGCGCATTACAATGAGCAGTTCTTC. Translation gives CASSYSSLAHYNEQFF.

This clonotype has more than one count but fewer than ten. The gene calls are TRBV4-2 and TRBJ2-5, with a weak D call TRBD1 (7 bases). The germline V gene has CDR1 LGHNA and CDR2 YNFKEQ. V was pared by 1 base and J by 2 bases, with 20 bases between. The CDR3 contains 18 residues. CDR3 sequence: CASSQVSRTGGMQETQYF. CDR3 DNA: TGTGCCAGCAGCCAAGTTTCCCGGACAGGAGGGATGCAAGAGACCCAGTACTTC.

This clonotype was picked up a small number of times. V gene TRBV4-1 combines with J gene TRBJ2-7; D gene ambiguous. Germline CDR1 and CDR2: MGHRA and YSYEKL. Trimming pared 4 bases from V and 4 bases from J, leaving 11 bases between. The CDR3 has 13 residues. CDR3 in DNA: TGCGCCAGCAGCCCAGGCGGCAGTTACGAGCAGTACTTC. This sequence encodes CASSPGGSYEQYF.

This clonotype showed up just a few times. The CDR3 coding sequence is TGTGCCAGCAGTGGTCCAGCGGGAGCAGAGACCCAGTACTTC. This sequence encodes CASSGPAGAETQYF. The chain recombines TRBV7-9 with TRBJ2-5; 8 bases map to TRBD2. CDR1 and CDR2 from the germline V gene are SEHNR and FQNEAQ (reference sequence). This CDR3 spans 14 amino acids. V gave up 6 bases and J gave up 4 bases; unmatched junction bases: 7.